These 3 T cell receptor beta chains originate from one sample sequenced in a study of control samples from healthy donors and cancer patients. TCRdb's table, derived via immunoSEQ multiplex PCR, lists solely in-frame clones and lacks some. The data hold fewer than 200,000 clones, with about 87% observed a single time. Sample: blood. The source is a man between 25 and 39 years old in good health.

The CDR3 loop reads CASSLLDRASTDTQYF. CDR3 sequence (DNA): TGTGCCAGCAGTTTACTGGACAGGGCTAGCACAGATACGCAGTATTTT. The rearrangement uses TRBV6-5 and TRBJ2-3, with TRBD1 matching over 8 bases. The CDR3 sequence is 16 residues long. V lost 4 bases and J lost 0; bases outside the gene matches: 6. Looked up from germline, CDR1 is MNHEY and CDR2 is SVGAGI.

V gene TRBV4-1 combines with J gene TRBJ2-7; 10 bases match TRBD2. The CDR3 sequence is 15 residues long. Unmatched junction bases numbered 7, after V lost 4 bases and J lost 4 bases. Germline CDR1 MGHRA, CDR2 YSYEKL. CDR3 sequence reads: CASSPGGSGRYEQYF. DNA of the CDR3: TGCGCCAGCAGCCCCGGGGGTAGCGGGAGGTACGAGCAGTACTTC.

The chain carries TRBV3-1 (or the pseudogene TRBV3-2) and TRBJ1-2, with TRBD1 matching 7 bases. The germline V gene encodes CDR1 LGHDT and CDR2 YNNKEL (reference sequence). V lost 0 bases to trimming and J lost 7 bases; unmatched junction nucleotides: 8. This CDR3 is built from 15 residues. In DNA, the CDR3 is TGTGCCAGCAGCCAAGAACCGACAGGGCTCAGTGGCTACACCTTC. Translated: CASSQEPTGLSGYTF.